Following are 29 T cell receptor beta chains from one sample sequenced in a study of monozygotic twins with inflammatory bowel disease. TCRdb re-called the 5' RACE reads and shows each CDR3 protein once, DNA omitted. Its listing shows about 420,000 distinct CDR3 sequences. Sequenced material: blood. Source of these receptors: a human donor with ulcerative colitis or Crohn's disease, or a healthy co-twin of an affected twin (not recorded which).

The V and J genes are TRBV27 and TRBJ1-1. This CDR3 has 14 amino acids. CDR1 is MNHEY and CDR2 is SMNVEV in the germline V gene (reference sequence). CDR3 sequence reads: CASSLSVGFTEAFF.

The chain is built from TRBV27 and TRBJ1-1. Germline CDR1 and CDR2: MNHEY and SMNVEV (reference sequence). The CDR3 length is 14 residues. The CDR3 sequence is CASSRLHMNTEAFF.

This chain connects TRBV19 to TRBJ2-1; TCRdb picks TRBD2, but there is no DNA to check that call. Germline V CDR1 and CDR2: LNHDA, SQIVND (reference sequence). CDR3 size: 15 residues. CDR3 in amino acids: CASSRPGLADNEQFF.

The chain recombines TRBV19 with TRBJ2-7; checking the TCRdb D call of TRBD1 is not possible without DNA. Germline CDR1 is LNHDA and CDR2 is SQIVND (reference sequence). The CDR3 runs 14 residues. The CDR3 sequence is CASSTQDRGYEQYF.

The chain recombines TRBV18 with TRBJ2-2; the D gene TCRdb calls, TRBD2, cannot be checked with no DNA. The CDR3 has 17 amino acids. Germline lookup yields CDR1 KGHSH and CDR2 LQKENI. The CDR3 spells CASSPLGLAGGTGELFF.

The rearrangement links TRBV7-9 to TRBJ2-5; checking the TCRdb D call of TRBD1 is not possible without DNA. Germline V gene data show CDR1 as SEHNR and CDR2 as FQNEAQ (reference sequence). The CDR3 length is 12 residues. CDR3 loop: CASSFGAKTQYF. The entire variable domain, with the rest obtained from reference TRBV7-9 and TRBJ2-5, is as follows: DTGVSQNPRHKITKRGQNVTFRCDPISEHNRLYWYRQTLGQGPEFLTYFQNEAQLEKSRLLSDRFSAERPKGSFSTLEIQRTEQGDSAMYLCASSFGAKTQYFGPGTRLLVL.

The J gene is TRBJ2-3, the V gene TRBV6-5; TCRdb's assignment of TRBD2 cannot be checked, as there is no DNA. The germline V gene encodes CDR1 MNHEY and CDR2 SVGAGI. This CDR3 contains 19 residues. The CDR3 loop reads CASSYTGDLGLASTDTQYF.

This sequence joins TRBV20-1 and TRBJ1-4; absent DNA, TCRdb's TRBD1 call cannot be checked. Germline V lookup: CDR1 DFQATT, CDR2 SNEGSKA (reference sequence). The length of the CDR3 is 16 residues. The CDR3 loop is CSARDLPGRQNEKLFF.

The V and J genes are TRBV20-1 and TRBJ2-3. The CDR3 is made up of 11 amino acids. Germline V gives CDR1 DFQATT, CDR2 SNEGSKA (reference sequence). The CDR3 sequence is CSASGADTQYF.

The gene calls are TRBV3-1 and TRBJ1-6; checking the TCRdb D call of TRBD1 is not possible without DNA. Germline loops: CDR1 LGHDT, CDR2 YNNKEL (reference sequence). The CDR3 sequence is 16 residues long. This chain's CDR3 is CASSRVNQGSNSPLHF. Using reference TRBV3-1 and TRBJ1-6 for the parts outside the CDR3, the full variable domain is DTAVSQTPKYLVTQMGNDKSIKCEQNLGHDTMYWYKQDSKKFLKIMFSYNNKELIINETVPNRFSPKSPDKAHLNLHINSLELGDSAVYFCASSRVNQGSNSPLHFGNGTRLTVT.

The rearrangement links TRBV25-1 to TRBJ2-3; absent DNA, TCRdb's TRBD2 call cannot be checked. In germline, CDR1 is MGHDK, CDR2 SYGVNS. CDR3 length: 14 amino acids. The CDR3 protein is CASSWTPGGGTQYF.

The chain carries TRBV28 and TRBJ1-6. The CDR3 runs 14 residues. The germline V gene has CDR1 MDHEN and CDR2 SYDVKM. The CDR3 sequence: CASSFGGYNSPLHF.

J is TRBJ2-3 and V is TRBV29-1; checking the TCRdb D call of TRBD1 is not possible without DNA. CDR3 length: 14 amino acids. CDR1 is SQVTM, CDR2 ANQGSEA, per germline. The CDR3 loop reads CSVIRGPSTDTQYF.

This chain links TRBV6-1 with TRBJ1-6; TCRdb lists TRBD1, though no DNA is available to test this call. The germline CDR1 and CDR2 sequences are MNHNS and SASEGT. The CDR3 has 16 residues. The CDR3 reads CASSPSWGGEDSPLHF.

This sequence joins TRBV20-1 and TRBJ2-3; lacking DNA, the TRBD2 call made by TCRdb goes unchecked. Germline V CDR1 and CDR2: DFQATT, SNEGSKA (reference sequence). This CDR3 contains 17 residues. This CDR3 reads CSARQLGLAGVRDTQYF.

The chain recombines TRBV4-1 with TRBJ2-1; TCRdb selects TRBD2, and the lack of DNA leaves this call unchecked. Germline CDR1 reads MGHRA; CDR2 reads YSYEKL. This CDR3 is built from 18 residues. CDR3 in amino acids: CASSQAGPLAGVIHEQFF.

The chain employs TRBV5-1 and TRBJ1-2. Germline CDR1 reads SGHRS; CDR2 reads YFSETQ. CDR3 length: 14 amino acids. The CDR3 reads CASSLEGLSAGYTF.

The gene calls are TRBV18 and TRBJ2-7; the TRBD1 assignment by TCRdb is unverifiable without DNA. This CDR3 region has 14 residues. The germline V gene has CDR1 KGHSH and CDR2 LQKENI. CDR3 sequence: CASSRRDRPYEQYF.

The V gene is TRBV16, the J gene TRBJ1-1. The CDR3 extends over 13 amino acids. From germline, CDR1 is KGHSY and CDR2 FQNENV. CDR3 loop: CASSQSVGNAAFF. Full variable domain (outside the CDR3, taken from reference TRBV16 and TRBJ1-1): GEEVAQTPKHLVRGEGQKAKLYCAPIKGHSYVFWYQQVLKNEFKFLISFQNENVFDETGMPKERFSAKCLPNSPCSLEIQATKLEDSAVYFCASSQSVGNAAFFGQGTRLTVV.

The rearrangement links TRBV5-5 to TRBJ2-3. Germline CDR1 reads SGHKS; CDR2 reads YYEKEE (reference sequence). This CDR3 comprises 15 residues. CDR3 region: CASSLSRPRTDTQYF. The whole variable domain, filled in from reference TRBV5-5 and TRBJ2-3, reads DAGVTQSPTHLIKTRGQQVTLRCSPISGHKSVSWYQQVLGQGPQFIFQYYEKEERGRGNFPDRFSARQFPNYSSELNVNALLLGDSALYLCASSLSRPRTDTQYFGPGTRLTVL.

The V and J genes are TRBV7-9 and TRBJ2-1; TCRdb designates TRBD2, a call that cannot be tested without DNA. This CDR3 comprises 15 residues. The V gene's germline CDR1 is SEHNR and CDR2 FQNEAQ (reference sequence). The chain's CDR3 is CASCPGLAGPVEQFF.

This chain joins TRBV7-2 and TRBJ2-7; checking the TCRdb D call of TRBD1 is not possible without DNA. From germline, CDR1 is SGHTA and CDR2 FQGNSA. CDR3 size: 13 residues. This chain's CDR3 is CASSPDRNYEQYF. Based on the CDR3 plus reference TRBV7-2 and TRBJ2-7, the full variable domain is GAGVSQSPSNKVTEKGKDVELRCDPISGHTALYWYRQSLGQGLEFLIYFQGNSAPDKSGLPSDRFSAERTGGSVSTLTIQRTQQEDSAVYLCASSPDRNYEQYFGPGTRLTVT.

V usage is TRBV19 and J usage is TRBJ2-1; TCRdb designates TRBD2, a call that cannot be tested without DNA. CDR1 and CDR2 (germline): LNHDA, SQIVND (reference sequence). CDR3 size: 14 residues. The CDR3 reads CASRPGLAVNEQFF.

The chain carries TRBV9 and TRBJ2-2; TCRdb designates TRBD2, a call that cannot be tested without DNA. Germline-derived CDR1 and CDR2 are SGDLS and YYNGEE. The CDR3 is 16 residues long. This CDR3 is CASSVAPTSVAGELFF. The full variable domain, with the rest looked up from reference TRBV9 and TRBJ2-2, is DSGVTQTPKHLITATGQRVTLRCSPRSGDLSVYWYQQSLDQGLQFLIQYYNGEERAKGNILERFSAQQFPDLHSELNLSSLELGDSALYFCASSVAPTSVAGELFFGEGSRLTVL.

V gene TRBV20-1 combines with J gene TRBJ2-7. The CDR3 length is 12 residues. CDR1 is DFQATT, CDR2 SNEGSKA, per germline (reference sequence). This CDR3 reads CSAPRSVEEQYF.

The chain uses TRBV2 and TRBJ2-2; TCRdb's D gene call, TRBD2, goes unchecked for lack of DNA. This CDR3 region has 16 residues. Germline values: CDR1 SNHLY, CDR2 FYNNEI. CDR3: CASSEGLAGGIGELFF.

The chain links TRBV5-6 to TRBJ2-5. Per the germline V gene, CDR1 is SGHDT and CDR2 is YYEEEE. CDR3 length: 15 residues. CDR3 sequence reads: CASSLGWTPTGTQYF.

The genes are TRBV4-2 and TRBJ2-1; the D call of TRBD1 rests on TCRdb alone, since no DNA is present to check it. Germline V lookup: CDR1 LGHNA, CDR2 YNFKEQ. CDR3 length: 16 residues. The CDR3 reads CASSRQVVTSYNEQFF.

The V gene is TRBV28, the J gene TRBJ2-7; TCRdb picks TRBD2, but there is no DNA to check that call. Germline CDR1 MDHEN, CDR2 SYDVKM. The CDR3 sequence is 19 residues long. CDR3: CASSLRWLGLAGTPYEQYF.